This T cell receptor beta chain was observed in a study of cytomegalovirus exposure and HLA in healthy donors. PCR employed 60 Vbeta and 13 Jbeta primers. Method: immunoSEQ multiplex PCR; TCRdb's copy keeps in-frame clones and lacks some. Here the sample spans about 160,000 clones, around 72% being singletons. This CDR3 contains 17 residues. Trimming cost V 4 bases and J 0 bases, with 15 bases left between them. Germline V gene lookup returns CDR1 LNHDA and CDR2 SQIVND (reference sequence). Study-wide findings and caveats: Differences between HLA loci emerged in a later analysis of TCR association rates, with DRB1 most and HLA-C fewest. Several of the most significant clusters were apparently associated with common viral pathogens in a later analysis. Compared with the roughly 700-donor mean, an Asian-associated ancestry cluster reportedly had fewer N-insertions, according to a later analysis.

As for this clone: Its matching antigen is unknown.

Sequenced: PBMCs. This clonotype was obtained from a female donor in good health and CMV-seronegative. J is TRBJ2-2 and V is TRBV19; D remains ambiguous. This CDR3 is CASSSSGFLANTGELFF. In nucleotides, the CDR3 is TGTGCCAGTAGTAGTTCCGGTTTTCTAGCGAACACCGGGGAGCTGTTTTTT.